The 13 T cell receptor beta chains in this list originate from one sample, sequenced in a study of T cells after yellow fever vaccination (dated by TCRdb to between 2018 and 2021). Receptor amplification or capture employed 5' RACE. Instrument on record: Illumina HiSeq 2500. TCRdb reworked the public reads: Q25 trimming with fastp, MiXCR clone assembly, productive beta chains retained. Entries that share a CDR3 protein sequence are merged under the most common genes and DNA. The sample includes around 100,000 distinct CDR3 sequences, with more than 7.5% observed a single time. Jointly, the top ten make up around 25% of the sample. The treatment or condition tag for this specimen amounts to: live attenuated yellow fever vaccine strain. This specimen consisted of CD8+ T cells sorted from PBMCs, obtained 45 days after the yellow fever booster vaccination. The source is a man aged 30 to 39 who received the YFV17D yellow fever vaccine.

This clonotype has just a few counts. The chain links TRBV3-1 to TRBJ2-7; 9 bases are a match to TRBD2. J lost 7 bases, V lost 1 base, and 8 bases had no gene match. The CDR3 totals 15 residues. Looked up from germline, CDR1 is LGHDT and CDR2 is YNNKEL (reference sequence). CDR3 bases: TGTGCCAGCAGCCAAGTTGCGGGAGGGGCGGGAGAGCAGTACTTC. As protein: CASSQVAGGAGEQYF.

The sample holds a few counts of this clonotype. The CDR3 here is CASSLWYGTYEQYF. The CDR3 nucleotides read TGTGCCAGCAGTTTATGGTACGGTACCTACGAGCAGTACTTC. The V and J genes are TRBV12-3 or TRBV12-4 and TRBJ2-7; D not certain. This CDR3 has 14 amino acids. Deletions cut 2 bases from V and 2 bases from J, with 10 bases between.

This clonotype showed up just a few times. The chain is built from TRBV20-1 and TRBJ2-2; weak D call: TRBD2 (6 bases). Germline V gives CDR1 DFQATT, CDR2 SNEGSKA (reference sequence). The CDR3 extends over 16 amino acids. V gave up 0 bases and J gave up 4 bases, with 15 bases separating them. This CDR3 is CSARDFRGSGTGELFF. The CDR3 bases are TGCAGTGCTAGAGATTTTCGGGGGTCAGGCACCGGGGAGCTGTTTTTT.

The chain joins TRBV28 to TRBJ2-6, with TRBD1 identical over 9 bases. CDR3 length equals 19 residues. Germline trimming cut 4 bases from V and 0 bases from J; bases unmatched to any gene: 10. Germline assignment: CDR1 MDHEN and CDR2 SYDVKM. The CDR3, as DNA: TGTGCCAGCAGTTCCCAGACAGGGGGTTATGGCTCTGGGGCCAACGTCCTGACTTTC. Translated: CASSSQTGGYGSGANVLTF.

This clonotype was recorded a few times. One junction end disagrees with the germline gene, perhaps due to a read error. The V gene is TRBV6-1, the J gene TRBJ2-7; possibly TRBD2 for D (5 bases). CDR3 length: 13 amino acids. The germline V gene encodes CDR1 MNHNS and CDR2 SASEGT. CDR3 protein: CASSEAATYEQYF. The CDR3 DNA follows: TGTGCCAGCAGCGAAGCGGCCACCTACGAGCAGTACTTC.

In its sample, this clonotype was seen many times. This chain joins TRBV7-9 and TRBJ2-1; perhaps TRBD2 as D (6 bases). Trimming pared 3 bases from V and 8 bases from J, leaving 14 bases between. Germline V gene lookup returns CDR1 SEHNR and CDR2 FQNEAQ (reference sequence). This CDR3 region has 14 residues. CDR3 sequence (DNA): TGTGCCAGCAGCTTCGCAGGAGGGCGCTATGAGCAGTTCTTC. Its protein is CASSFAGGRYEQFF.

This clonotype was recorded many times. The CDR3 here is CASMGPGEQFF. The CDR3 DNA reads as TGTGCCAGCATGGGACCTGGTGAGCAGTTCTTC. The chain joins TRBV27 to TRBJ2-1; D may be TRBD1 or TRBD2 (5 bases each). Trimming took off 7 bases at V and 9 bases at J, with 10 bases between the two ends. Germline V gives CDR1 MNHEY, CDR2 SMNVEV (reference sequence). CDR3 length: 11 amino acids.

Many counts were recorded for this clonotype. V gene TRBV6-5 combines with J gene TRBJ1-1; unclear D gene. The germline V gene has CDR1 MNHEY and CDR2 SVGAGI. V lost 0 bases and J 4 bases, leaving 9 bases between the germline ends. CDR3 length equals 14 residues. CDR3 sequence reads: CASSYSEGSTEAFF. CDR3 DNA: TGTGCCAGCAGTTACTCAGAGGGCTCCACTGAAGCTTTCTTT.

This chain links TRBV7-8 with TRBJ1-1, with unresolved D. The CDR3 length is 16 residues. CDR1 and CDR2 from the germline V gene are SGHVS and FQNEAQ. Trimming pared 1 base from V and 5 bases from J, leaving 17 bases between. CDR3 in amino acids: CASSLERGLGDTEAFF. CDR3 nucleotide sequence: TGTGCCAGCAGCTTAGAACGGGGATTGGGTGATACTGAAGCTTTCTTT.

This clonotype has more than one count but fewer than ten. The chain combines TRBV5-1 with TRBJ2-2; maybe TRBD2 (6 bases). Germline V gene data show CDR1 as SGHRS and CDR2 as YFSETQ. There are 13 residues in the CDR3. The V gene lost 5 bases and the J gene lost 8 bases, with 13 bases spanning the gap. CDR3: CASRASDTGELFF. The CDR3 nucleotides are TGCGCCAGCAGGGCTAGCGATACGGGGGAGCTGTTTTTT.

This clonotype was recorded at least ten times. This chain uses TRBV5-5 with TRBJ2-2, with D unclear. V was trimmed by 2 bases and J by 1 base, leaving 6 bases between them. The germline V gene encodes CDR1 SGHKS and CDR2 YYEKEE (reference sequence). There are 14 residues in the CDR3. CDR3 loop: CASSFYWNTGELFF. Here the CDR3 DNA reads TGTGCCAGCAGCTTCTATTGGAACACCGGGGAGCTGTTTTTT.

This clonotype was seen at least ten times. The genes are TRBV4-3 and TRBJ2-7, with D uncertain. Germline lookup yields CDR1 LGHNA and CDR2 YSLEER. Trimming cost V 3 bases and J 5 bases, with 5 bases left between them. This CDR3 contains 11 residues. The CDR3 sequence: CASSQGNEQYF. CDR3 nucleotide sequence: TGCGCCAGCAGCCAGGGAAACGAGCAGTACTTC.

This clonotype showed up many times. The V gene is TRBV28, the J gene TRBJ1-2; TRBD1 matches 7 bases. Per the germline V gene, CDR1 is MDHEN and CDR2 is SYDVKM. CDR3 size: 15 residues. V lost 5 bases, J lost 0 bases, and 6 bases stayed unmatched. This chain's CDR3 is CASSVPGTANYGYTF. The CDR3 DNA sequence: TGTGCCAGCAGTGTTCCCGGGACAGCTAACTATGGCTACACCTTC.